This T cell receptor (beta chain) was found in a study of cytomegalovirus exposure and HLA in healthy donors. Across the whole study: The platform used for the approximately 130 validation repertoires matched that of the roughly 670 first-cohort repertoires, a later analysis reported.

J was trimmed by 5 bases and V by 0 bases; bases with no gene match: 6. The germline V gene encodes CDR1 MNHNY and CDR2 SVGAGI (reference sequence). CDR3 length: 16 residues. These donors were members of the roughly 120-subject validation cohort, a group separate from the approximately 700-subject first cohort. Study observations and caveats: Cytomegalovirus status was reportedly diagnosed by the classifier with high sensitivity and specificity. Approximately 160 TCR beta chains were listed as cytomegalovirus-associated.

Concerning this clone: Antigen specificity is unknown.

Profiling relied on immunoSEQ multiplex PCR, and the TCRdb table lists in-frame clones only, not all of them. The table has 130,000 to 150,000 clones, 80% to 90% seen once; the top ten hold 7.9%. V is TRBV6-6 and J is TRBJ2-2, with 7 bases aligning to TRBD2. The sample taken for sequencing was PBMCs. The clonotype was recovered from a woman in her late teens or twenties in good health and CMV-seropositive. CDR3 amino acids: CASSYSIPGGTGELFF. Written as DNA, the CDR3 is TGTGCCAGCAGTTACTCGATCCCGGGAGGAACCGGGGAGCTGTTTTTT.